This TCR beta chain came from a study of blood T cell repertoires in COVID-19. V shed 5 bases and J 2 bases; nucleotides not matched to a gene: 9. The CDR3 runs to 15 residues. Germline-derived CDR1 and CDR2 are SGHTA and FQGNSA. Using immunoSEQ multiplex PCR, the repertoire was profiled, and TCRdb retains in-frame clones only, with some absent. There are hundreds of thousands of clones in the sample; around 90% occur only once, and just over 7% lies in the top ten. V is TRBV7-2 and J is TRBJ2-7, with 7 bases aligning to TRBD1. The origin of this receptor is a man aged 55 to 70 who had recovered from COVID-19. The specimen sequenced was peripheral blood. The CDR3 here is CASSPVGDSTYEQYF. The CDR3 DNA is TGTGCCAGCAGCCCGGTGGGGGACAGCACCTACGAGCAGTACTTC.